The 28 T cell receptor beta chains listed next were all sequenced from one sample in a study of Ad26.COV2.S vaccination and SARS-CoV-2 variants. Documented treatment: roughly 19 received Ad26.COV2.S at low or high dose, single or two shots; 5 received placebo; per-sample allocation not given. All samples were drawn on day 63, counting from the first vaccine or placebo injection. Clones were read by immunoSEQ multiplex PCR, and TCRdb kept only the in-frame ones, dropping some. The table includes some 400,000 clones, roughly 90% detected once. Sample: peripheral blood, taken in a trial of Ad26.COV2.S vaccine versus placebo. Receptors were obtained from a person between 18 and 65 years old who received the Ad26.COV2.S COVID-19 vaccine or a placebo.

V gene TRBV4-2 combines with J gene TRBJ2-1; 14 nucleotides match TRBD2. The ends lost 0 bases at V and 5 bases at J; junction bases unmatched: 6. Per germline, CDR1 LGHNA and CDR2 YNFKEQ. The CDR3 contains 18 residues. The CDR3 DNA follows: TGTGCCAGCAGCCAAGACGGGACTAGCGGGAGTTCACACAATGAGCAGTTCTTC. This encodes CASSQDGTSGSSHNEQFF.

A word on this clone: In the same sample, other DNA sequences code for this CDR3. This chain uses TRBV18 with TRBJ1-1; no definite D call. There are 14 residues in the CDR3. Trimming removed 2 bases from V and 1 base from J, with 8 bases in between. From germline, CDR1 is KGHSH and CDR2 LQKENI. CDR3 sequence: CASSPGAGNTEAFF. For the CDR3, the DNA is TGTGCCAGCTCACCAGGAGCGGGGAACACTGAAGCTTTCTTT.

The V call is TRBV7-2, the J call TRBJ2-7; the D is unclear. V lost 1 base and J lost 3, with 7 bases in between. This CDR3 contains 13 residues. From germline, CDR1 is SGHTA and CDR2 FQGNSA. The CDR3 DNA is TGTGCCAGCAGCTTAGAAGTCAGCTACGAGCAGTACTTC. It specifies CASSLEVSYEQYF.

The rearrangement joins TRBV9 to TRBJ1-2; perhaps TRBD1 as D (5 bases). The V end lost 0 bases, the J end lost 2 bases, and 23 bases lay between the germline ends. The CDR3 spans 19 residues. Germline-derived CDR1 and CDR2 are SGDLS and YYNGEE. As DNA, the CDR3 is TGTGCCAGCAGCGTAGCTACAACCTCTGCGACAGACTTCAACTATGGCTACACCTTC. It specifies CASSVATTSATDFNYGYTF.

This chain links TRBV7-8 with TRBJ1-6; tentative D call: TRBD1 (5 bases). This CDR3 region has 17 residues. CDR1 SGHVS and CDR2 FQNEAQ come from the germline V gene. With 2 bases removed from V and 7 bases from J, the gap between germline ends came to 18 bases. In nucleotides, the CDR3 is TGTGCCAGCAGCTTAAGGAGGGCACGGGGCGCGAATTCACCCCTCCACTTT. It yields the protein CASSLRRARGANSPLHF.

The chain carries TRBV4-1 and TRBJ2-3; unclear D gene. Trimming pared 3 bases from V and 6 bases from J, leaving 13 bases between. CDR1 and CDR2 (germline): MGHRA, YSYEKL. The CDR3 sequence is 14 residues long. The CDR3 DNA reads TGCGCCAGCAGCCAGTCTCCCCTCCCCGATACGCAGTATTTT. This translates into CASSQSPLPDTQYF.

The CDR3 reads CASSEPGRRRLYYGYTF. For the CDR3, the DNA is TGTGCCAGCAGTGAGCCAGGGCGACGTCGATTGTACTATGGCTACACCTTC. V and J are TRBV6-2 or TRBV6-3 and TRBJ1-2; possibly TRBD1 for D (5 bases). Trimming left V 5 bases short and J 3 bases short, with 22 bases between. Germline V lookup: CDR1 MNHEY, CDR2 SVGEGT. There are 17 residues in the CDR3.

The CDR3 loop is CASSSAPTLGTDTQYF. The CDR3 nucleotides are TGTGCCAGCAGCTCCGCACCGACCCTGGGCACAGATACGCAGTATTTT. This rearrangement joins TRBV7-9 to TRBJ2-3; no clear D. This CDR3 is built from 16 residues. Germline values: CDR1 SEHNR, CDR2 FQNEAQ (reference sequence). With 4 bases removed from V and 1 base from J, the gap between germline ends came to 15 bases.

This clone was found once. The chain combines TRBV5-1 with TRBJ1-1, with D unclear. CDR3 size: 14 residues. The ends were cut back, 4 bases at V and 0 bases at J, with 10 bases in the middle. The germline CDR1 and CDR2 sequences are SGHRS and YFSETQ. DNA of the CDR3: TGCGCCAGCAGCCCACGAAGGATGAACACTGAAGCTTTCTTT. It yields the protein CASSPRRMNTEAFF. The whole variable domain, filled in from reference TRBV5-1 and TRBJ1-1, reads KAGVTQTPRYLIKTRGQQVTLSCSPISGHRSVSWYQQTPGQGLQFLFEYFSETQRNKGNFPGRFSGRQFSNSRSEMNVSTLELGDSALYLCASSPRRMNTEAFFGQGTRLTVV.

The chain joins TRBV18 to TRBJ1-1; unclear D gene. Trimming took 1 base from V and 3 from J, leaving 9 bases between them. The CDR3 is made up of 14 amino acids. The germline V gene encodes CDR1 KGHSH and CDR2 LQKENI. Here the CDR3 DNA reads TGTGCCAGCTCACCACGTGACCTTTACACTGAAGCTTTCTTT. Amino acid sequence: CASSPRDLYTEAFF.

The chain recombines TRBV7-2 with TRBJ1-4; 7 positions match TRBD1. The CDR3 extends over 14 amino acids. Germline V lookup: CDR1 SGHTA, CDR2 FQGNSA. The J segment lost 7 bases and the V segment lost 4 bases, leaving 6 bases of the junction unmatched. The DNA of the CDR3 is TGTGCCAGCAGCTACCACAGGGGAGGTGAAAAACTGTTTTTT. Translating it yields CASSYHRGGEKLFF. Variable domain in full (rest from reference TRBV7-2 and TRBJ1-4): GAGVSQSPSNKVTEKGKDVELRCDPISGHTALYWYRQSLGQGLEFLIYFQGNSAPDKSGLPSDRFSAERTGGSVSTLTIQRTQQEDSAVYLCASSYHRGGEKLFFGSGTQLSVL.

V is TRBV4-1 and J is TRBJ2-1; TRBD2 aligns across 14 bases. This CDR3 contains 15 residues. Germline V gene lookup returns CDR1 MGHRA and CDR2 YSYEKL. V shed 4 bases, J shed 9 bases, and the junction held 5 bases outside the gene matches. CDR3 loop: CASSLGLAGESEQFF. The CDR3 DNA is TGCGCCAGCAGCCTGGGACTAGCGGGAGAGTCTGAGCAGTTCTTC.

This sequence joins TRBV4-1 and TRBJ2-3; 8 nucleotides line up with TRBD1. Germline loops: CDR1 MGHRA, CDR2 YSYEKL. The CDR3 covers 15 residues. The V and J ends lost 4 bases and 4 bases, in that order; junction bases with no gene match: 7. DNA of the CDR3: TGCGCCAGCAGCCTCCCCCCGACAGGGGCAGATACGCAGTATTTT. It translates to CASSLPPTGADTQYF.

The chain is built from TRBV19 and TRBJ2-1; TRBD2 matches 10 bases. Unmatched junction bases numbered 13, after V lost 4 bases and J lost 1 base. The germline V gene has CDR1 LNHDA and CDR2 SQIVND (reference sequence). This CDR3 region has 19 residues. The CDR3 sequence is CASSSLMGTSVVSYNEQFF. CDR3 sequence (DNA): TGTGCCAGTAGTAGTCTCATGGGGACTAGCGTAGTATCCTACAATGAGCAGTTCTTC.

The chain combines TRBV13 with TRBJ2-7; TRBD2 matches at 9 bases. Trimming at V came to 5 bases and at J to 6 bases, leaving 8 bases not matched to a gene. This CDR3 comprises 14 residues. Germline CDR1 and CDR2: PRHDT and FYEKMQ (reference sequence). The CDR3 is CASSPPASGTEQYF. Here the CDR3 DNA reads TGTGCCAGCAGCCCCCCGGCTAGCGGGACCGAGCAGTACTTC.

The rearrangement links TRBV18 to TRBJ2-1; 9 bases are a match to TRBD1. Germline CDR1 and CDR2: KGHSH and LQKENI. The CDR3 is 16 amino acids. V lost 5 bases and J lost 5; bases outside the gene matches: 10. The CDR3 DNA sequence: TGTGCCAGCTCAAACCTAGGGACAGGGTCTAACAATGAGCAGTTCTTC. Residues: CASSNLGTGSNNEQFF. Filled out from reference TRBV18 and TRBJ2-1, the complete variable domain reads NAGVMQNPRHLVRRRGQEARLRCSPMKGHSHVYWYRQLPEEGLKFMVYLQKENIIDESGMPKERFSAEFPKEGPSILRIQQVVRGDSAAYFCASSNLGTGSNNEQFFGPGTRLTVL.

J is TRBJ2-7 and V is TRBV5-1; TRBD2 agrees at 9 bases. Germline V gene data show CDR1 as SGHRS and CDR2 as YFSETQ. The ends lost 2 bases at V and 2 bases at J; junction bases unmatched: 17. The CDR3 is 19 amino acids. The CDR3 coding sequence is TGCGCCAGCAGCTTAGGTTACAGGCTAGCGGGAAAGATGGCCTACGAGCAGTACTTC. It specifies CASSLGYRLAGKMAYEQYF.

This chain joins TRBV4-1 and TRBJ1-2; D is undetermined. The CDR3 length is 13 residues. The V end lost 3 bases, the J end lost 3 bases, and 8 bases lay between the germline ends. Germline V gives CDR1 MGHRA, CDR2 YSYEKL. For the CDR3, the DNA is TGCGCCAGCAGCCACATAGTTTACTATGGCTACACCTTC. Protein product: CASSHIVYYGYTF.

The rearrangement uses TRBV5-4 and TRBJ2-7, with D perhaps TRBD1 or TRBD2 (5 bases each). This CDR3 is 15 amino acids long. Germline CDR1 SGHNT, CDR2 YYREEE (reference sequence). Trimming took 4 bases from V and 0 from J, leaving 14 bases between them. CDR3 loop: CASSHSRDPSYEQYF. The CDR3 region has the DNA TGTGCCAGCAGCCATTCCCGGGACCCCTCCTACGAGCAGTACTTC.

The chain joins TRBV19 to TRBJ1-5; the match to TRBD1 covers 8 bases. The ends lost 7 bases at V and 4 bases at J; junction bases unmatched: 24. The CDR3 has 20 amino acids. The germline V gene encodes CDR1 LNHDA and CDR2 SQIVND (reference sequence). The CDR3 nucleotides are TGTGCCAGTAACCAAATGAAATCCTTAACAGGGGGAGGAAAAAATCAGCCCCAGCATTTT. It is translated as CASNQMKSLTGGGKNQPQHF.

The chain links TRBV7-6 to TRBJ2-3, with unresolved D. Trimming pared 4 bases from V and 4 bases from J, leaving 18 bases between. Looked up from germline, CDR1 is SGHVS and CDR2 is FNYEAQ. CDR3 length: 16 amino acids. The CDR3 is CASSSGRLDFADTQYF. The DNA for the CDR3 is TGTGCCAGCAGCTCCGGAAGGCTAGATTTTGCAGATACGCAGTATTTT. Filled out from reference TRBV7-6 and TRBJ2-3, the complete variable domain reads GAGVSQSPRYKVTKRGQDVALRCDPISGHVSLYWYRQALGQGPEFLTYFNYEAQQDKSGLPNDRFSAERPEGSISTLTIQRTEQRDSAMYRCASSSGRLDFADTQYFGPGTRLTVL.

The rearrangement joins TRBV9 to TRBJ2-1; tentatively, D is TRBD1 (7 bases). V lost 0 bases, J lost 15 bases, and 13 bases lay in between. The CDR3 loop spans 12 amino acids. Germline V lookup: CDR1 SGDLS, CDR2 YYNGEE. CDR3 in DNA: TGTGCCAGCAGCGTAGAGGAGGGACAGCGGTTCTTC. This translates into CASSVEEGQRFF.

The chain links TRBV19 to TRBJ2-2, with D maybe TRBD1 (5 bases). Trimming shortened V by 7 bases and J by 7 bases, and 7 bases separated the two germline ends. Germline V gives CDR1 LNHDA, CDR2 SQIVND (reference sequence). The CDR3 is made up of 11 amino acids. CDR3: CASTRGGELFF. The CDR3 bases are TGTGCCAGTACTAGGGGCGGGGAGCTGTTTTTT.

The V and J genes are TRBV5-1 and TRBJ1-1; TRBD1 is a possible D gene (6 bases). The CDR3 spans 14 residues. The V end lost 1 base, the J end lost 3 bases, and 10 bases lay between the germline ends. Germline loops: CDR1 SGHRS, CDR2 YFSETQ. The CDR3 loop is CASSLSGADTEAFF. Here the CDR3 DNA reads TGCGCCAGCAGCTTGTCAGGGGCAGACACTGAAGCTTTCTTT.

V usage is TRBV27 and J usage is TRBJ2-2; 11 positions match TRBD1. The CDR3 has 21 residues. With V trimmed by 3 bases and J by 7 bases, 22 bases remained unmatched. The germline V gene encodes CDR1 MNHEY and CDR2 SMNVEV (reference sequence). The CDR3 is CASSLVIFPGQGDWFGGELFF. CDR3 bases: TGTGCCAGCAGTTTGGTGATCTTCCCGGGACAGGGGGACTGGTTCGGCGGGGAGCTGTTTTTT.

This chain joins TRBV6-1 and TRBJ1-2; tentatively, D is TRBD1 (6 bases). Trimming removed 6 bases at V and 2 bases at J, with 10 bases between. Per germline, CDR1 MNHNS and CDR2 SASEGT. This CDR3 is built from 13 residues. The CDR3 loop is CASRLTGNYGYTF. CDR3 coding DNA: TGTGCCAGCAGGTTGACAGGAAACTATGGCTACACCTTC.

V gene TRBV29-1 combines with J gene TRBJ2-1; 7 nucleotides align to TRBD2. The junction had 3 bases not matched to a gene; V was cut back by 4 bases and J by 0 bases. CDR1 SQVTM and CDR2 ANQGSEA come from the germline V gene. The CDR3 covers 14 residues. As DNA, the CDR3 is TGCAGCGTTGCGCGCGGGGGCTCCTACAATGAGCAGTTCTTC. This gives the protein CSVARGGSYNEQFF.

This clone has just one count. The gene calls are TRBV30 and TRBJ1-6; TRBD1 matches 8 bases. Germline values: CDR1 GTSNPN, CDR2 SVGIG (reference sequence). The CDR3 has 15 amino acids. V trimming: 1 base; J trimming: 7 bases; junction bases outside the gene matches: 6. The CDR3, as DNA: TGTGCCTGGAGTGGAGACAGGGGTTCGAATTCACCCCTCCACTTT. It translates to CAWSGDRGSNSPLHF.